This TCR beta chain was recorded in a study of blood T cell repertoires in COVID-19. As for the study in general: In each case, the material was cDNA or gDNA derived from T cells, B-cell-depleted T cells, or PBMCs.

The CDR3 has 12 residues. V was pared by 1 base and J by 5 bases, with 6 bases between. CDR1 MDHEN and CDR2 SYDVKM come from the germline V gene. In the original processing: Reference gene primer amplification yielded estimated nucleated cell counts. The assay was immunoSEQ multiplex PCR, and TCRdb's table has in-frame clones only and misses some. That table is the source of V, J and clone size, and D and trimming were worked out from the DNA. The table shows 250,000 to 300,000 clones, with 70% to 90% occurring only once. The V gene is TRBV28, the J gene TRBJ2-7; D uncertain. The sample comprised peripheral blood. The source is a man younger than 30 with active or convalescent COVID-19. CDR3 protein: CASSLLADEQYF. CDR3 nucleotide sequence: TGTGCCAGCAGTTTATTGGCGGACGAGCAGTACTTC.